This T cell receptor beta chain is from a study of blood T cell repertoires in COVID-19. The participants were between roughly 18 and 89 years old and came from about two dozen US areas. V shed 4 bases and J shed 5 bases, with 12 bases lying between them. Per germline, CDR1 SGHRS and CDR2 YFSETQ. This CDR3 region has 14 residues. Under the authors' procedure: Amplifying reference gene primers gave estimates of nucleated cell counts. Profiled with immunoSEQ multiplex PCR; TCRdb holds only in-frame clones, not every one. V and J calls and clone size come straight from that table; D and trimming were deduced from the DNA. The sample yields around 200,000 clones, 75% to 90% seen once.

The V gene is TRBV5-1, the J gene TRBJ2-2; tentatively, D is TRBD1 (6 bases). Sequencing input: PBMCs or T cells enriched from blood (not recorded which). The origin of this receptor is a man aged 25 to 45 who had recovered from COVID-19. The CDR3 region has the DNA TGCGCCAGCAGCCGGACAGATCCAACCGGGGAGCTGTTTTTT. This sequence encodes CASSRTDPTGELFF.